The 9 T cell receptor beta chains reported below all come from one sample, sequenced in a study of T-cell reconstitution after alpha-beta-depleted transplantation in children. It was with unique molecular identifiers that the TCRbeta library was prepared. From the PCR reads, TCRdb called clonotypes with MiXCR, one entry per CDR3 protein. The sample contains about 980,000 distinct CDR3 sequences, roughly 29% of which appear only once. The sequenced sample was PBMCs, mostly from graft donor cells, obtained 360 days after TCRalphabeta/CD19-depleted stem cell transplant. These receptors were taken from a boy under two years old who had a stem cell transplant for SCID, so the T cells may come from the graft donor.

This chain joins TRBV12-3 or TRBV12-4 and TRBJ1-5; D remains unclear. The CDR3 sequence is 13 residues long. V was cut by 6 bases and J by 6 bases, with 12 bases left in between. CDR3 sequence (DNA): TGTGCCAGCAGCGGAAGGGTTACTCAGCCCCAGCATTTT. This encodes CASSGRVTQPQHF.

A single count supports this clonotype. At one boundary the junction diverges from the germline segment, which might be a read error. The V call is TRBV20-1, the J call TRBJ2-5; no firm D call. This CDR3 contains 15 residues. Germline-derived CDR1 and CDR2 are DFQATT and SNEGSKA (reference sequence). The CDR3 nucleotides read TGCTGTGCTAGAGTTAGGGCAGAGATTCAAGAGACCCAGTACTTC. Protein: CCARVRAEIQETQYF.

Only a few counts were recorded for this clonotype. The chain recombines TRBV20-1 with TRBJ1-6; D not certain. V was clipped by 1 base and J by 11 bases, with 15 bases between them. CDR1 is DFQATT and CDR2 is SNEGSKA in the germline V gene (reference sequence). This CDR3 has 14 amino acids. CDR3 sequence reads: CSARGKGLSAPLHF. The CDR3 DNA follows: TGCAGTGCTAGAGGAAAGGGTTTGAGTGCACCCCTCCACTTT.

The V gene is TRBV29-1, the J gene TRBJ2-2; 7 nucleotides agree with TRBD2. The germline gives CDR1 SQVTM, CDR2 ANQGSEA. This CDR3 spans 13 amino acids. V lost 7 bases, J lost 3 bases, and 5 bases stayed unmatched. DNA for the CDR3: TGCAGCGGGGGGGGGTTGTACACCGGGGAGCTGTTTTTT. It codes for CSGGGLYTGELFF.

This clonotype was picked up many times. The chain recombines TRBV7-9 with TRBJ1-2, with TRBD1 as a possible D gene (6 bases). There are 15 residues in the CDR3. The V end was cut by 1 base, the J end by 3 bases, with 12 bases between. Germline CDR1 SEHNR, CDR2 FQNEAQ (reference sequence). The CDR3 here is CASSLGWGQDYGYTF. As DNA, the CDR3 is TGTGCCAGCAGCTTAGGTTGGGGGCAGGACTATGGCTACACCTTC.

The V call is TRBV5-1, the J call TRBJ1-4, with 9 bases lining up with TRBD1. This CDR3 region has 14 residues. Germline-derived CDR1 and CDR2 are SGHRS and YFSETQ. The J segment lost 7 bases and the V segment lost 4 bases, leaving 5 bases of the junction unmatched. CDR3 DNA sequence: TGCGCCAGCAGCGGAGGGACAGGGCGTGAAAAACTGTTTTTT. Translated: CASSGGTGREKLFF.

This chain uses TRBV20-1 with TRBJ2-2; D gene uncertain. Trimming cost V 0 bases and J 5 bases, with 10 bases left between them. Germline loops: CDR1 DFQATT, CDR2 SNEGSKA (reference sequence). The CDR3 loop spans 14 amino acids. CDR3 in DNA: TGCAGTGCTAGAGATTGGAGAGCGACCGGGGAGCTGTTTTTT. Its protein is CSARDWRATGELFF.

In this sample, this clonotype turned up a few times. The chain joins TRBV20-1 to TRBJ2-7, with D perhaps matching TRBD1 (6 bases). Trimming left V 3 bases short and J 0 bases short, with 12 bases between. Germline CDR1 is DFQATT and CDR2 is SNEGSKA (reference sequence). The CDR3 extends over 14 amino acids. The CDR3 sequence: CSASGKGVSYEQYF. Written as DNA, the CDR3 is TGCAGTGCTAGTGGCAAGGGGGTCTCCTACGAGCAGTACTTC.

This clonotype was found a few times. This sequence joins TRBV3-1 and TRBJ1-1; possibly TRBD1 for D (6 bases). There are 15 residues in the CDR3. V was cut by 2 bases and J by 0 bases, with 10 bases left in between. Germline V gene data show CDR1 as LGHDT and CDR2 as YNNKEL (reference sequence). The CDR3 spells CASSQSDSLNTEAFF. In DNA, the CDR3 is TGTGCCAGCAGCCAATCGGACAGTTTGAACACTGAAGCTTTCTTT. The complete variable domain, with remaining parts taken from reference TRBV3-1 and TRBJ1-1, reads DTAVSQTPKYLVTQMGNDKSIKCEQNLGHDTMYWYKQDSKKFLKIMFSYNNKELIINETVPNRFSPKSPDKAHLNLHINSLELGDSAVYFCASSQSDSLNTEAFFGQGTRLTVV.